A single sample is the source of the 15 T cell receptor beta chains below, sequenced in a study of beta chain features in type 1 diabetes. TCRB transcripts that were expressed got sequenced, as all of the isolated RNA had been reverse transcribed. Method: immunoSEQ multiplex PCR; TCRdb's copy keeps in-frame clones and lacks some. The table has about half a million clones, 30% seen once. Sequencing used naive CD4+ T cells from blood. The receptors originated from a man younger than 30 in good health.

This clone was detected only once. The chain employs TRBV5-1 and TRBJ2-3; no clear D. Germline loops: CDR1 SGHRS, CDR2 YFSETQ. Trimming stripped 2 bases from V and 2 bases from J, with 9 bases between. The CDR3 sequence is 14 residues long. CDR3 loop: CASSLTALTDTQYF. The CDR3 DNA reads TGCGCCAGCAGCTTAACGGCCCTCACAGATACGCAGTATTTT.

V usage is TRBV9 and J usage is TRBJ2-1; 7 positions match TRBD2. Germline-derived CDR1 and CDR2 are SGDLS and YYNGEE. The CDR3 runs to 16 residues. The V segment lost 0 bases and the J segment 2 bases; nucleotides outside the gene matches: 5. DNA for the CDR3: TGTGCCAGCAGCGTAGCTTTCGGGAGGACCTACAATGAGCAGTTCTTC. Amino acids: CASSVAFGRTYNEQFF.

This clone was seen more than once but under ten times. The CDR3: CAISPQNQETQYF. The CDR3 region has the DNA TGTGCCATCAGTCCCCAGAACCAAGAGACCCAGTACTTC. V and J are TRBV10-3 and TRBJ2-5; D is uncertain. Germline V gene sequence: CDR1 ENHRY, CDR2 SYGVKD. V was shortened by 5 bases and J by 0 bases, with 7 bases between the two germline ends. The CDR3 covers 13 residues.

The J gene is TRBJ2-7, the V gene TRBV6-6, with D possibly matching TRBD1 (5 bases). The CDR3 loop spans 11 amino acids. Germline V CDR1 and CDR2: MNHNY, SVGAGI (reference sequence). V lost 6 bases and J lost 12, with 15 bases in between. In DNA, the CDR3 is TGTGCCAGCAGCATGACTCAGGGTTGGTACTTC. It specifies CASSMTQGWYF.

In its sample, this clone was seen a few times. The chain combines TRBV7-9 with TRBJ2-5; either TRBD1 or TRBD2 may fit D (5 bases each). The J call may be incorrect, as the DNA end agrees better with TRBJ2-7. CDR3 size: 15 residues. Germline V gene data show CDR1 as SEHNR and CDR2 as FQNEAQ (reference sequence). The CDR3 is CASSFGDLSSYEQYF. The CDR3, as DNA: TGTGCCAGCAGCTTCGGGGACCTCAGCTCCTACGAGCAGTACTTC.

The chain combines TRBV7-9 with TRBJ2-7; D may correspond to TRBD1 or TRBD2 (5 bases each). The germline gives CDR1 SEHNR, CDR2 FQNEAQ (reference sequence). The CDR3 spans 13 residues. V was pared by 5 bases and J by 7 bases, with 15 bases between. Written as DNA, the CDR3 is TGTGCCAGCAGCCGAGGGCCCAGGGAAGAGCAGTACTTC. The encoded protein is CASSRGPREEQYF. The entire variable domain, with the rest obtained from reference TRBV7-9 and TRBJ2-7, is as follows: DTGVSQNPRHKITKRGQNVTFRCDPISEHNRLYWYRQTLGQGPEFLTYFQNEAQLEKSRLLSDRFSAERPKGSFSTLEIQRTEQGDSAMYLCASSRGPREEQYFGPGTRLTVT.

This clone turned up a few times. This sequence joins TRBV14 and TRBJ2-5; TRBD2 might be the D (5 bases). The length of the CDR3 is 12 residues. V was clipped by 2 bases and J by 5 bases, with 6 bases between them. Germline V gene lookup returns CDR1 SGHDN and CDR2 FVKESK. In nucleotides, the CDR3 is TGTGCCAGCAGCCAAAGGGAGGAGACCCAGTACTTC. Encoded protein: CASSQREETQYF.

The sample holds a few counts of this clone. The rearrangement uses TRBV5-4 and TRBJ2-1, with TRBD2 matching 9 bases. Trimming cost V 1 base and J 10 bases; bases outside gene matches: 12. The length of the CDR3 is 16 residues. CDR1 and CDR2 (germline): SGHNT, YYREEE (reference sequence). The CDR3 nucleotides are TGTGCCAGCAGCTTGAAGGGACTAGCATCGATTGCCGAGCAGTTCTTC. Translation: CASSLKGLASIAEQFF. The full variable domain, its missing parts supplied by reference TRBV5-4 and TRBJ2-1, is ETGVTQSPTHLIKTRGQQVTLRCSSQSGHNTVSWYQQALGQGPQFIFQYYREEENGRGNFPPRFSGLQFPNYSSELNVNALELDDSALYLCASSLKGLASIAEQFFGPGTRLTVL.

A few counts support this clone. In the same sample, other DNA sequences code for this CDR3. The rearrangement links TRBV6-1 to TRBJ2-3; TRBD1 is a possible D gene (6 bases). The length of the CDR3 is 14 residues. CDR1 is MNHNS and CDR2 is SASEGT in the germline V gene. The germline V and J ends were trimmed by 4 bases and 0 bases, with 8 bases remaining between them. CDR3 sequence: CASSGTASTDTQYF. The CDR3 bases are TGTGCCAGCAGTGGGACAGCTAGCACAGATACGCAGTATTTT.

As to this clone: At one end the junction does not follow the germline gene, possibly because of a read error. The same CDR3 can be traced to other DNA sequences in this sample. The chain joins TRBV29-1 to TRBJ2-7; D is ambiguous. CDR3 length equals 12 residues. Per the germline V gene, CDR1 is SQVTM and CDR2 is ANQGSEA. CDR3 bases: TGCAGCGCTTTGACTGTCCTGTACGAGCAATACTTC. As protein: CSALTVLYEQYF.

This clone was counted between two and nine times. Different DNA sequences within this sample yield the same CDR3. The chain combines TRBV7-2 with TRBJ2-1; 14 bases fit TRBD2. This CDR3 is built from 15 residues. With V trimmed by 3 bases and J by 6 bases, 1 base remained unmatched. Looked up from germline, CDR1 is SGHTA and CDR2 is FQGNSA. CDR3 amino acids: CASSLGLAGVNEQFF. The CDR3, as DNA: TGTGCCAGCAGCTTGGGACTAGCGGGAGTCAATGAGCAGTTCTTC.

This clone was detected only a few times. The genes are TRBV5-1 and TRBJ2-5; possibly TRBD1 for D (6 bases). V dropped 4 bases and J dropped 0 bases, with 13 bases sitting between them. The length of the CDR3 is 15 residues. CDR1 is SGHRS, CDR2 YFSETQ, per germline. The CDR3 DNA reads TGCGCCAGCAGCCGCACAGGGCTCTACCAAGAGACCCAGTACTTC. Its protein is CASSRTGLYQETQYF.

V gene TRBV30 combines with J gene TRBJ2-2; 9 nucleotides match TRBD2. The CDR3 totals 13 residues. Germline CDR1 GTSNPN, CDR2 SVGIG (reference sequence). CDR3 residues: CAGLSGSAGELFF. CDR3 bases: TGTGCGGGACTTAGCGGGAGTGCCGGGGAGCTGTTTTTT. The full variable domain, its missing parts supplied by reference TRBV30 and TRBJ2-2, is SQTIHQWPATLVQPVGSPLSLECTVEGTSNPNLYWYRQAAGRGLQLLFYSVGIGQISSEVPQNLSASRPQDRQFILSSKKLLLSDSGFYLCAGLSGSAGELFFGEGSRLTVL.

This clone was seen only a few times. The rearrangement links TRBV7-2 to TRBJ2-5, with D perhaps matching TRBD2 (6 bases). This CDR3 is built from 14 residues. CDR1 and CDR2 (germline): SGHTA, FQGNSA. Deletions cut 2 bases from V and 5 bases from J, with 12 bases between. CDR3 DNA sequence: TGTGCCAGCAGCTTATTAGGAGGGCGGGAGACCCAGTACTTC. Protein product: CASSLLGGRETQYF.

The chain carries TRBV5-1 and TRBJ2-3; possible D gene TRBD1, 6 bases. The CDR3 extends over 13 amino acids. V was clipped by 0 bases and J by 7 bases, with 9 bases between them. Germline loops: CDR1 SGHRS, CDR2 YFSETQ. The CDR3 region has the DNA TGCGCCAGCAGCTTGGAGGGGGACAATACGCAGTATTTT. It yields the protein CASSLEGDNTQYF. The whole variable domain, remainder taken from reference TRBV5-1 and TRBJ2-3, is KAGVTQTPRYLIKTRGQQVTLSCSPISGHRSVSWYQQTPGQGLQFLFEYFSETQRNKGNFPGRFSGRQFSNSRSEMNVSTLELGDSALYLCASSLEGDNTQYFGPGTRLTVL.